The next 21 T cell receptor beta chains were all read from a single sample in a study of blood T cell repertoires in COVID-19. Using immunoSEQ multiplex PCR, the repertoire was profiled, and TCRdb retains in-frame clones only, with some absent. The data contain 410,000 or so clones, over 75% of them singletons. Sequencing was performed on peripheral blood. The origin of the receptors is a woman between 40 and 55 years old with COVID-19, enrolled during active disease.

The V gene is TRBV4-3, the J gene TRBJ1-1; D uncertain. Between the trimmed V and J ends, which lost 1 base and 6 bases, there was a span of 12 bases. This CDR3 has 14 amino acids. Germline lookup yields CDR1 LGHNA and CDR2 YSLEER. The CDR3 protein is CASSQGTSRAEAFF. The CDR3 nucleotides read TGCGCCAGCAGCCAAGGTACGTCTCGCGCTGAAGCTTTCTTT.

There are many counts of this clone. This sequence joins TRBV2 and TRBJ1-1; possible D gene TRBD1, 5 bases. Looked up from germline, CDR1 is SNHLY and CDR2 is FYNNEI. The CDR3 has 17 amino acids. Deletions cut 7 bases from V and 0 bases from J, with 21 bases between. CDR3 protein: CASMSQAGRFMNTEAFF. The CDR3 nucleotides are TGTGCCAGCATGAGTCAGGCAGGGCGATTTATGAACACTGAAGCTTTCTTT.

V gene TRBV15 combines with J gene TRBJ1-3; D not resolved. CDR1 and CDR2 (germline): LNHNV, YYDKDF (reference sequence). The V end lost 6 bases, the J end lost 4 bases, and 7 bases lay between the germline ends. This CDR3 contains 12 residues. This CDR3 reads CATRAAGNTIYF. The CDR3 DNA reads TGTGCCACCAGGGCCGCAGGAAACACCATATATTTT.

The rearrangement joins TRBV7-2 to TRBJ2-7, with D possibly matching TRBD1 (5 bases). Germline V lookup: CDR1 SGHTA, CDR2 FQGNSA. This CDR3 contains 13 residues. Trimming removed 7 bases at V and 0 bases at J, with 10 bases between. The CDR3 nucleotides are TGTGCCAGCACCCGACAGAGCTCCTACGAGCAGTACTTC. This codes for CASTRQSSYEQYF.

This clone was counted between two and nine times. The chain recombines TRBV5-1 with TRBJ1-2, with D hard to call. Germline V gene lookup returns CDR1 SGHRS and CDR2 YFSETQ. V was clipped by 0 bases and J by 0 bases, with 9 bases between them. The CDR3 is 15 amino acids. The CDR3 spells CASSLGTPSNYGYTF. The CDR3 bases are TGCGCCAGCAGCTTGGGTACTCCGTCTAACTATGGCTACACCTTC.

The chain is built from TRBV19 and TRBJ1-2; the D gene is possibly TRBD1 (6 bases). The CDR3 runs 13 residues. The V end lost 3 bases, the J end lost 7 bases, and 12 bases lay between the germline ends. Germline CDR1 and CDR2: LNHDA and SQIVND (reference sequence). The DNA of the CDR3 is TGTGCCAGTAGTATTGAGGGGGTAGTTGGCTACACCTTC. Amino acids: CASSIEGVVGYTF.

The chain employs TRBV7-2 and TRBJ2-1; 10 bases agree with TRBD2. CDR3 length equals 17 residues. CDR1 is SGHTA and CDR2 is FQGNSA in the germline V gene. V lost 7 bases and J lost 1; bases outside the gene matches: 10. The CDR3: CASTTPTSGVSYNEQFF. In nucleotides, the CDR3 is TGTGCCAGCACCACACCCACTAGCGGGGTTTCCTACAATGAGCAGTTCTTC.

The chain employs TRBV2 and TRBJ1-5, with D hard to call. Looked up from germline, CDR1 is SNHLY and CDR2 is FYNNEI. CDR3 length: 13 amino acids. V lost 5 bases and J 5 bases, leaving 10 bases between the germline ends. CDR3 nucleotides: TGTGCCAGCAGTCCGTCCGGGGATCAGCCCCAGCATTTT. It is translated as CASSPSGDQPQHF.

The rearrangement uses TRBV7-3 and TRBJ2-1; D unclear. V was pared by 5 bases and J by 5 bases, with 13 bases between. This CDR3 is 14 amino acids long. From germline, CDR1 is SGHTA and CDR2 FQGTGA. The CDR3 nucleotides are TGTGCCAGCAGCCCCGGGTGGATAAACAATGAGCAGTTCTTC. It encodes CASSPGWINNEQFF.

As regards this clone: Different DNA sequences within this sample yield the same CDR3. The gene calls are TRBV27 and TRBJ1-5, with 7 bases identical to TRBD1. Germline assignment: CDR1 MNHEY and CDR2 SMNVEV (reference sequence). The length of the CDR3 is 14 residues. V lost 5 bases and J lost 2; bases outside the gene matches: 3. CDR3 residues: CASSLTGGNQPQHF. The CDR3 nucleotides are TGTGCCAGCAGTCTTACAGGGGGCAATCAGCCCCAGCATTTT.

The chain joins TRBV27 to TRBJ1-1; TRBD1 matches at 11 bases. V lost 3 bases to trimming and J lost 5 bases; unmatched junction nucleotides: 2. CDR3 length: 14 amino acids. Germline CDR1 reads MNHEY; CDR2 reads SMNVEV (reference sequence). CDR3 DNA sequence: TGTGCCAGCAGTTTTGGGACAGGGGGTACTGAAGCTTTCTTT. This gives the protein CASSFGTGGTEAFF.

This clone was observed a few times. The same CDR3 can be traced to other DNA sequences in this sample. The J gene is TRBJ1-1, the V gene TRBV19; 11 nucleotides agree with TRBD1. V lost 8 bases, J lost 5 bases, and 4 bases stayed unmatched. This CDR3 spans 13 amino acids. Per the germline V gene, CDR1 is LNHDA and CDR2 is SQIVND (reference sequence). The CDR3 spells CASSGTGGTEAFF. As DNA, the CDR3 is TGTGCCAGTTCCGGGACAGGGGGGACTGAAGCTTTCTTT.

This clone was seen only once. The chain has TRBV5-1 and TRBJ2-3, with D perhaps matching TRBD2 (6 bases). V lost 3 bases and J 4 bases, leaving 12 bases between the germline ends. Germline V lookup: CDR1 SGHRS, CDR2 YFSETQ. There are 14 residues in the CDR3. The CDR3 bases are TGCGCCAGCAGCTCCCGGGGGTTGTCAGATACGCAGTATTTT. It encodes CASSSRGLSDTQYF.

V gene TRBV9 combines with J gene TRBJ1-4, with TRBD1 matching 8 bases. The CDR3 has 15 residues. Germline V lookup: CDR1 SGDLS, CDR2 YYNGEE. Trimming took 0 bases from V and 8 from J; bases not matched to a gene: 6. The CDR3 spells CASSVDGTGNEKLFF. CDR3 DNA sequence: TGTGCCAGCAGCGTAGATGGGACAGGAAACGAAAAACTGTTTTTT.

This clone was observed a few times. The J gene is TRBJ2-4, the V gene TRBV5-4, with TRBD2 matching 10 bases. This CDR3 comprises 14 residues. Germline CDR1 reads SGHNT; CDR2 reads YYREEE (reference sequence). V shed 0 bases and J 9 bases; nucleotides not matched to a gene: 3. CDR3 amino acids: CASSLASGSPIQYF. The CDR3 DNA sequence: TGTGCCAGCAGCTTGGCTAGCGGGAGTCCCATTCAGTACTTC.

The chain recombines TRBV6-5 with TRBJ2-3, with D tentatively TRBD2 (6 bases). Germline CDR1 is MNHEY and CDR2 is SVGAGI. Trimming cost V 2 bases and J 3 bases, with 12 bases left between them. This CDR3 comprises 15 residues. CDR3 loop: CASSYHGGATDTQYF. CDR3 nucleotides: TGTGCCAGCAGTTACCACGGGGGAGCAACAGATACGCAGTATTTT.

The V gene is TRBV27, the J gene TRBJ2-2; weak D call: TRBD1 (5 bases). The germline V gene encodes CDR1 MNHEY and CDR2 SMNVEV (reference sequence). The CDR3 loop spans 16 amino acids. Deletions cut 3 bases from V and 0 bases from J, with 11 bases between. The CDR3 DNA is TGTGCCAGCAGTTTCCTTACAGGTTCGAACACCGGGGAGCTGTTTTTT. Translated: CASSFLTGSNTGELFF.

The rearrangement links TRBV3-1 (or the pseudogene TRBV3-2) to TRBJ1-5; 7 nucleotides agree with TRBD1. The ends lost 1 base at V and 7 bases at J; junction bases unmatched: 1. CDR1 LGHDT and CDR2 YNNKEL come from the germline V gene (reference sequence). The CDR3 is 13 residues long. CDR3 residues: CASSQGQGQPQHF. The CDR3 nucleotides read TGTGCCAGCAGCCAAGGACAGGGCCAGCCCCAGCATTTT.

This chain uses TRBV7-2 with TRBJ1-2; D is uncertain. Germline V gives CDR1 SGHTA, CDR2 FQGNSA. The CDR3 spans 13 residues. V was clipped by 1 base and J by 4 bases, with 7 bases between them. CDR3 DNA: TGTGCCAGCAGCTTAGACCAGATCTATGGCTACACCTTC. This translates into CASSLDQIYGYTF.

This chain joins TRBV20-1 and TRBJ2-7, with D maybe TRBD1 (6 bases). Germline-derived CDR1 and CDR2 are DFQATT and SNEGSKA (reference sequence). The V and J ends lost 3 bases and 7 bases respectively, with 16 bases between them. The CDR3 totals 13 residues. CDR3 sequence: CSASWGTLREQYF. The CDR3 DNA follows: TGCAGTGCTAGTTGGGGGACACTGAGAGAGCAGTACTTC.

The chain couples TRBV6-5 to TRBJ2-6, with D tentatively TRBD2 (6 bases). The CDR3 has 15 amino acids. Per the germline V gene, CDR1 is MNHEY and CDR2 is SVGAGI. Trimming cost V 4 bases and J 0 bases, with 7 bases left between them. DNA of the CDR3: TGTGCCAGCAGTTCCGGGGGCTCTGGGGCCAACGTCCTGACTTTC. This translates into CASSSGGSGANVLTF.